This T cell receptor (beta chain) was sequenced in a study of T cell changes during pregnancy in multiple sclerosis. This clone was detected only a few times. A read error may produce the germline difference seen at one junction end. Only in-frame clones appear in the TCRdb table, and some are missing; sequencing was by immunoSEQ multiplex PCR. The sample holds some 9,100 clones, about 90% seen once. This CDR3 is built from 17 residues. CDR1 and CDR2 from the germline V gene are PRHDT and FYEKMQ (reference sequence). The V gene is TRBV13, the J gene TRBJ2-1; the match to TRBD2 covers 10 bases. Sample: CD8+ T cells from peripheral blood mononuclear cells, taken in the first trimester of pregnancy. The TCR comes from a female donor in good health, enrolled as a control in a pregnancy study. In DNA, the CDR3 is TGTGCCAGCAGCCTAGGCTTGACACCTACTAGCGGGACTGAGCAGTTCTTC. It yields the protein CASSLGLTPTSGTEQFF. The full variable domain, rest sourced from reference TRBV13 and TRBJ2-1, is AAGVIQSPRHLIKEKRETATLKCYPIPRHDTVYWYQQGPGQDPQFLISFYEKMQSDKGSIPDRFSAQQFSDYHSELNMSSLELGDSALYFCASSLGLTPTSGTEQFFGPGTRLTVL.